The text below deals with one TCR beta chain. These data belong to a study of blood T cell repertoires in COVID-19. Overall study context: Acute and convalescent COVID-19 specimens originated in the United States, Italy and Spain.

The CDR3 runs 18 residues. V was pared by 1 base and J by 0 bases, with 19 bases between. In germline, CDR1 is SGDLS, CDR2 YYNGEE. In the original workflow: Researchers report that nucleated cell counts were estimated from reference gene primer amplification. Sequencing used immunoSEQ multiplex PCR; TCRdb keeps in-frame clones, though not all of them. The DNA gave D and trimming, while V, J and clone size come from that table. The sample has approximately 85,000 clones, roughly 92% seen once. This TCR came from an older woman with active COVID-19. The V gene is TRBV9, the J gene TRBJ1-2; D gene uncertain. Sequenced material: peripheral blood. The chain's CDR3 is CASSVNSDMADTNYGYTF. CDR3 nucleotide sequence: TGTGCCAGCAGCGTAAATAGTGATATGGCGGATACTAACTATGGCTACACCTTC.